Reported below is one T cell receptor beta chain. Only in-frame clones appear in the TCRdb table, and some are missing; sequencing was by immunoSEQ multiplex PCR. This table holds about 52,000 clones, about 90% found once. Mixed chimerism was transient after nonmyeloablative marrow transplants from related graft donors. The V gene end was trimmed by 0 bases and the J gene end by 5 bases; junction bases not matched to a gene: 7. Looked up from germline, CDR1 is SGDLS and CDR2 is YYNGEE. The CDR3 runs to 16 residues. This sample is part of a study of Tregs in tolerant kidney transplant recipients. The clonotype was recovered from a human patient who received a combined kidney and bone marrow transplant. Some T cells may be provided by the graft donor. V gene TRBV9 combines with J gene TRBJ2-3; the match to TRBD1 covers 9 bases. The material was CD8+ T cells from blood (PBMCs), obtained 24 months after the transplant. DNA for the CDR3: TGTGCCAGCAGCGTAGTCGGACAGGGGAAAGGAGATACGCAGTATTTT. Protein sequence: CASSVVGQGKGDTQYF.